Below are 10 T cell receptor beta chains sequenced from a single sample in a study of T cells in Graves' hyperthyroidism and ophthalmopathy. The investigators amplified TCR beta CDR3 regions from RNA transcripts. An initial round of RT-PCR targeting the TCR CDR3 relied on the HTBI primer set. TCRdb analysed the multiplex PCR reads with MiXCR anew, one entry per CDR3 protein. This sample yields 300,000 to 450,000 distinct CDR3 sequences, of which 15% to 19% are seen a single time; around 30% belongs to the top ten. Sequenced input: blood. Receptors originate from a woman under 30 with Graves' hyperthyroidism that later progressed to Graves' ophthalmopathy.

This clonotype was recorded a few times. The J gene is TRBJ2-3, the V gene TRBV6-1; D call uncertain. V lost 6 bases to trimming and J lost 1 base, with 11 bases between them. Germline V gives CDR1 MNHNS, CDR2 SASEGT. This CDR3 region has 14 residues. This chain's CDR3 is CASSTIKGTDTQYF. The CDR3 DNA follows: TGTGCCAGCAGCACCATTAAGGGCACAGATACGCAGTATTTT.

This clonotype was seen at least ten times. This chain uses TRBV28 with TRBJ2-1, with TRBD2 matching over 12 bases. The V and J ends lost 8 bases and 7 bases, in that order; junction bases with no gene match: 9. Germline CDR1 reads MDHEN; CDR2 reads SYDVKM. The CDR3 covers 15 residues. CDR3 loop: CASVETSGRRNEQFF. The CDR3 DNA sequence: TGTGCCAGCGTGGAGACTAGCGGGAGAAGGAATGAGCAGTTCTTC.

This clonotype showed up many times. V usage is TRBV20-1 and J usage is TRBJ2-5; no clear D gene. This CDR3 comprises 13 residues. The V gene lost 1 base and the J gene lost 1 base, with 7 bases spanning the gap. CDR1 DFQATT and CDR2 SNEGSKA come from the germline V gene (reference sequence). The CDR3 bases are TGCAGTGCTAGAGTCGACATCCAAGAGACCCAGTACTTC. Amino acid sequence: CSARVDIQETQYF.

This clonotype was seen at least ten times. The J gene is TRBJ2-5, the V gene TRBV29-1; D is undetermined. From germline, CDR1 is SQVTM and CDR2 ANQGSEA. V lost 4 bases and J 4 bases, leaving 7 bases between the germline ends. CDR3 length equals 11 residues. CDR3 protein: CSVVLGETQYF. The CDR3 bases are TGCAGCGTTGTTCTGGGAGAGACCCAGTACTTC.

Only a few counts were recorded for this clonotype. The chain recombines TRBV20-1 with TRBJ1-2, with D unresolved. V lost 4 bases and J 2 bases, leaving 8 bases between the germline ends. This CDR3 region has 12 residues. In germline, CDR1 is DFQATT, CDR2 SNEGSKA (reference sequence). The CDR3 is CSATPANYGYTF. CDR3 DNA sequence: TGCAGTGCTACTCCTGCCAACTATGGCTACACCTTC.

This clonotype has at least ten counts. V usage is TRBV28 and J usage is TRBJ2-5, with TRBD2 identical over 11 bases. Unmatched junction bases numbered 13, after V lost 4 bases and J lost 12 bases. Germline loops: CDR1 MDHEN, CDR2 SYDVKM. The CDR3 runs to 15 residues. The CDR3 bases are TGTGCCAGCAGTTCTGGACTAGCGGGCACCCTTGGAAAGTACTTC. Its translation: CASSSGLAGTLGKYF. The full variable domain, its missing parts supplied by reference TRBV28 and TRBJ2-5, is DVKVTQSSRYLVKRTGEKVFLECVQDMDHENMFWYRQDPGLGLRLIYFSYDVKMKEKGDIPEGYSVSREKKERFSLILESASTNQTSMYLCASSSGLAGTLGKYFGPGTRLLVL.

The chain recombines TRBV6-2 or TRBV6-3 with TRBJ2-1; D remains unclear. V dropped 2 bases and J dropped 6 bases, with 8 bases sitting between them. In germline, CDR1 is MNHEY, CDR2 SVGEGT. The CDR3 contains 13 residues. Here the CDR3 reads CASSYLESNEQFF. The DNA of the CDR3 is TGTGCCAGCAGTTACCTGGAATCCAATGAGCAGTTCTTC.

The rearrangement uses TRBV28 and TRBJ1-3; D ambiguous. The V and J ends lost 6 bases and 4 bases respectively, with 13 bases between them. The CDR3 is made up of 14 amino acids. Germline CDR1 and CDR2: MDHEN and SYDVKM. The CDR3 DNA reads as TGTGCCAGCAGCCCCCATGACCTGGGAAACACCATATATTTT. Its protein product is CASSPHDLGNTIYF.

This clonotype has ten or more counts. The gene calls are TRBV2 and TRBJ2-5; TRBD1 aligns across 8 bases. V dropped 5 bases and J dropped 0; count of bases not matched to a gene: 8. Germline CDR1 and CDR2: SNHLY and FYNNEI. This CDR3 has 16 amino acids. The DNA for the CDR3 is TGTGCCAGCAGTCCATGGACAGGGACGTACCAAGAGACCCAGTACTTC. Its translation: CASSPWTGTYQETQYF. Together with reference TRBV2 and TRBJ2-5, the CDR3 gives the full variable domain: EPEVTQTPSHQVTQMGQEVILRCVPISNHLYFYWYRQILGQKVEFLVSFYNNEISEKSEIFDDQFSVERPDGSNFTLKIRSTKLEDSAMYFCASSPWTGTYQETQYFGPGTRLLVL.

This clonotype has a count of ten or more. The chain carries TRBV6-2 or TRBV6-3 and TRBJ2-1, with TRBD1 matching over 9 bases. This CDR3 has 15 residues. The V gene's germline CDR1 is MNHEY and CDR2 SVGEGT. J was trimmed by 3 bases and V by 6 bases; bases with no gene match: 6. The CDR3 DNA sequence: TGTGCCAGCAGGCAGGGACAGGGCAACTACAATGAGCAGTTCTTC. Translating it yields CASRQGQGNYNEQFF.